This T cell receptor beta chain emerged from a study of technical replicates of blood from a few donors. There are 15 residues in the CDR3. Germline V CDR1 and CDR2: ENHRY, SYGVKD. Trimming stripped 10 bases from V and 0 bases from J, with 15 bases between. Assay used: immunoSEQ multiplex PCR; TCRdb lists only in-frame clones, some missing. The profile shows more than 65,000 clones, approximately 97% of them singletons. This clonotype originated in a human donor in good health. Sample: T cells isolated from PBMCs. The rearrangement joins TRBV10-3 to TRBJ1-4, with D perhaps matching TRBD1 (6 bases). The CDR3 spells CATSRTVTTNEKLFF. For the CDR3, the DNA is TGTGCCACTTCAAGGACAGTAACAACTAATGAAAAACTGTTTTTT.